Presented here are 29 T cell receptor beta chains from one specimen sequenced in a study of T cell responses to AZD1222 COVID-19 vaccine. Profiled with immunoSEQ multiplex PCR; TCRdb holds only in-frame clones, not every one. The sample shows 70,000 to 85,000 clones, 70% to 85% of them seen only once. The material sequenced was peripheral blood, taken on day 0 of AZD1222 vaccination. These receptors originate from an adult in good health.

The CDR3 DNA sequence: TGCGCCAGCAGCTTGGCCCCGGGGACTAGCGGGAGAGGGCGGCGAGATACGCAGTATTTT. Its translation: CASSLAPGTSGRGRRDTQYF. The chain links TRBV5-1 to TRBJ2-3; TRBD2 aligns across 14 bases. The germline CDR1 and CDR2 sequences are SGHRS and YFSETQ. This CDR3 spans 20 amino acids. V shed 0 bases, J shed 5 bases, and the junction held 14 bases outside the gene matches.

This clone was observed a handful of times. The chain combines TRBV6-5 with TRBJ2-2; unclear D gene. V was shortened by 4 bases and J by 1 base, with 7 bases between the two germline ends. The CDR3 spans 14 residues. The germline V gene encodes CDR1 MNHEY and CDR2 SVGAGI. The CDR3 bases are TGTGCCAGCAGTTGGGCAGGGAACACCGGGGAGCTGTTTTTT. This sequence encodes CASSWAGNTGELFF.

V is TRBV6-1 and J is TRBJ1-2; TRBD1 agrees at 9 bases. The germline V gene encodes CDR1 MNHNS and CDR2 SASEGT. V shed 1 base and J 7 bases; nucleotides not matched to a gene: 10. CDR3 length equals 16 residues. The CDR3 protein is CASSEVDRGKAAGYTF. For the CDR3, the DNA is TGTGCCAGCAGTGAAGTGGACAGGGGAAAGGCAGCTGGCTACACCTTC.

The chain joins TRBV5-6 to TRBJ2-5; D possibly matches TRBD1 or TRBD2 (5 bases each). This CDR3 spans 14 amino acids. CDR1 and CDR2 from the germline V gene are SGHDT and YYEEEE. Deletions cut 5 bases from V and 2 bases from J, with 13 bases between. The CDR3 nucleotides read TGTGCCAGCAGTCCGGGGCCGGGGCAAGAGACCCAGTACTTC. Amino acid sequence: CASSPGPGQETQYF.

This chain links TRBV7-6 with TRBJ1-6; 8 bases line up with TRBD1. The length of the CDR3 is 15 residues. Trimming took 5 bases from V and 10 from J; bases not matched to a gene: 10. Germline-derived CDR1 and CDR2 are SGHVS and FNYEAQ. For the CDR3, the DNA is TGTGCCAGCAGCGAGCTAGACAGGGGTCAATCACCCCTCCACTTT. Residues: CASSELDRGQSPLHF.

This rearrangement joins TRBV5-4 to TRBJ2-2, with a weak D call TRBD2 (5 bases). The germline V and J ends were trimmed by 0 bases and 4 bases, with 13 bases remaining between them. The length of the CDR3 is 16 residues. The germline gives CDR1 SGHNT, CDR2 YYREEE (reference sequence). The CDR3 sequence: CASSLEVARGTGELFF. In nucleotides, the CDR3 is TGTGCCAGCAGCTTGGAGGTAGCGCGAGGCACCGGGGAGCTGTTTTTT.

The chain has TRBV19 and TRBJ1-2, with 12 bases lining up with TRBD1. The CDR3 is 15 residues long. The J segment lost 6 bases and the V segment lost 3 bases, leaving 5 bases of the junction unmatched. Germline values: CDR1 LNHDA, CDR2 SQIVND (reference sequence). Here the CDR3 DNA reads TGTGCCAGTAGTATCCCCGGGACAGGGGGCGATGGCTACACCTTC. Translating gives CASSIPGTGGDGYTF.

This CDR3 reads CASSLESGVGGYTF. Written as DNA, the CDR3 is TGTGCCAGCAGCTTAGAGTCCGGGGTGGGTGGCTACACCTTC. The rearrangement joins TRBV7-2 to TRBJ1-2; no firm D call. V was trimmed by 1 base and J by 7 bases, leaving 13 bases between them. CDR3 length: 14 amino acids. Germline V gene sequence: CDR1 SGHTA, CDR2 FQGNSA.

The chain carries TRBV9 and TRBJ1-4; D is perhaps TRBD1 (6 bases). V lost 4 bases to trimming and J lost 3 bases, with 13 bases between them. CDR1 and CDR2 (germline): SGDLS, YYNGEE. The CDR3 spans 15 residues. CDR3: CASSFRGLANEKLFF. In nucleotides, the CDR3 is TGTGCCAGCAGCTTCCGGGGGCTGGCTAATGAAAAACTGTTTTTT.

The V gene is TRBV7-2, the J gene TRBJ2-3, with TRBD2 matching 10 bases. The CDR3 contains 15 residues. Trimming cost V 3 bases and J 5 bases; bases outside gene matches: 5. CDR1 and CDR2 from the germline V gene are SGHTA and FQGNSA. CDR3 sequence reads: CASSFTGTSVDTQYF. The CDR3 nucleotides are TGTGCCAGCAGCTTTACCGGGACTAGCGTAGATACGCAGTATTTT.

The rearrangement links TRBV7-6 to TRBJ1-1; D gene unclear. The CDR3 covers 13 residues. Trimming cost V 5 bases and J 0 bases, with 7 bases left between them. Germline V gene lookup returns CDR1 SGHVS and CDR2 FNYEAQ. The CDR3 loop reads CASSPGLNTEAFF. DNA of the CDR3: TGTGCCAGCAGCCCCGGTTTGAACACTGAAGCTTTCTTT.

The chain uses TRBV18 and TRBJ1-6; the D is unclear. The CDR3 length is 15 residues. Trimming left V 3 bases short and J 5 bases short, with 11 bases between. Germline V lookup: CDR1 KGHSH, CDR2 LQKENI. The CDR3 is CASSPMKGDNSPLHF. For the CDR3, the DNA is TGTGCCAGCTCACCCATGAAGGGCGATAATTCACCCCTCCACTTT. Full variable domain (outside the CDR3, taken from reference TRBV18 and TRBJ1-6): NAGVMQNPRHLVRRRGQEARLRCSPMKGHSHVYWYRQLPEEGLKFMVYLQKENIIDESGMPKERFSAEFPKEGPSILRIQQVVRGDSAAYFCASSPMKGDNSPLHFGNGTRLTVT.

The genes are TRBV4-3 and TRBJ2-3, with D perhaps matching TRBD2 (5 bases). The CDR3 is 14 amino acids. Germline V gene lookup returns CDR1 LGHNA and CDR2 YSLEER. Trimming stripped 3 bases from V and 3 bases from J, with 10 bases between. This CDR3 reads CASSHSERTDTQYF. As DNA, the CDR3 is TGCGCCAGCAGCCATAGCGAGCGGACAGATACGCAGTATTTT.

This chain's CDR3 is CASSEGGLAGAQSSYNEQFF. DNA for the CDR3: TGCGCCAGCAGTGAGGGTGGGCTAGCGGGGGCCCAGAGCTCCTACAATGAGCAGTTCTTC. The genes are TRBV10-1 and TRBJ2-1; 10 positions match TRBD2. V shed 2 bases and J 0 bases; nucleotides not matched to a gene: 13. The CDR3 has 20 amino acids. The germline gives CDR1 WNHNN, CDR2 SYGVQD (reference sequence).

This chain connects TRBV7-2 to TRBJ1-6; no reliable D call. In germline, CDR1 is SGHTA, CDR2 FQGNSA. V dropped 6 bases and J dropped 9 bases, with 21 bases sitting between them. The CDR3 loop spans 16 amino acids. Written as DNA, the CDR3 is TGTGCCAGCAGGCTCGGTCGGGGAAGCCGTGGTTCACCCCTCCACTTT. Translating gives CASRLGRGSRGSPLHF.

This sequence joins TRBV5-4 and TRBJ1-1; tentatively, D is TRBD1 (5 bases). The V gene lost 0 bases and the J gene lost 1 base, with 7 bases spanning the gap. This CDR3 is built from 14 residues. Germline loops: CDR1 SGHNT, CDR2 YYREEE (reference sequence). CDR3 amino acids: CASSLVGANTEAFF. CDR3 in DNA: TGTGCCAGCAGCTTGGTTGGGGCGAACACTGAAGCTTTCTTT.

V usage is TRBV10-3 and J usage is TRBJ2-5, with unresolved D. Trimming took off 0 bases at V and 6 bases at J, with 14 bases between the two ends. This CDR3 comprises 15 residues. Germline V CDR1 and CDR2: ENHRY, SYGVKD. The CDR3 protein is CAISESTRREQTQYF. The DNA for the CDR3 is TGTGCCATCAGTGAGTCGACTCGGCGAGAGCAGACCCAGTACTTC.

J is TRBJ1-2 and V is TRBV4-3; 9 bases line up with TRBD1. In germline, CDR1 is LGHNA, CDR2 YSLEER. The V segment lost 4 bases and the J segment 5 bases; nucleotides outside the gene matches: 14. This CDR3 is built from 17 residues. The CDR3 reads CASSLDRGTIRRYGYTF. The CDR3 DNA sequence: TGCGCCAGCAGCCTCGACAGGGGGACGATACGGCGGTATGGCTACACCTTC.

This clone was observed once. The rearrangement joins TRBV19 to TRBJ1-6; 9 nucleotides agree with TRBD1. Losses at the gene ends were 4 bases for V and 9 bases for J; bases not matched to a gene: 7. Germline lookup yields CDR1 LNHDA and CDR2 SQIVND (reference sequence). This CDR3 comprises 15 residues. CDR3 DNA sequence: TGTGCCAGTAGTACACCGGGACAGGGCGCTTCACCCCTCCACTTT. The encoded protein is CASSTPGQGASPLHF.

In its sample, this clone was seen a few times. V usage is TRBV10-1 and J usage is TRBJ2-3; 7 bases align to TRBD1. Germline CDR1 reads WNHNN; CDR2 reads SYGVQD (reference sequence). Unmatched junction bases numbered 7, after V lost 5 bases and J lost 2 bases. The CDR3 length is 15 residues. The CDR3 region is CASSSQGDLTDTQYF. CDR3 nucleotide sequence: TGCGCCAGCAGTTCGCAGGGGGACCTCACAGATACGCAGTATTTT.

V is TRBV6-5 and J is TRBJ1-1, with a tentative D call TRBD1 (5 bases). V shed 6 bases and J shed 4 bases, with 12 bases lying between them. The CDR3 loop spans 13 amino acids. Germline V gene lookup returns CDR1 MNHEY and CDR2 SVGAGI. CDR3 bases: TGTGCCAGCAGACGCGGGGCCTCCACTGAAGCTTTCTTT. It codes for CASRRGASTEAFF.

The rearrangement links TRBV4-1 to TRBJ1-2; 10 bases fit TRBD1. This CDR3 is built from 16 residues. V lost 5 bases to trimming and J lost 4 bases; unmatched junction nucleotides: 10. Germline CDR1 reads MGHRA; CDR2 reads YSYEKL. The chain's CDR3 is CASSIHTGTGVYGYTF. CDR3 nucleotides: TGCGCCAGCAGCATCCATACCGGGACAGGGGTCTATGGCTACACCTTC.

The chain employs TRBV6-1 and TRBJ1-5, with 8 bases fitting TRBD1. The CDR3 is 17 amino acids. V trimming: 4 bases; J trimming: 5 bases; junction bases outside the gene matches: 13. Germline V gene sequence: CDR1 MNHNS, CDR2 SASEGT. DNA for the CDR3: TGTGCCAGCAGTGGTGGAGGACAGGGTACGAGGGATCAGCCCCAGCATTTT. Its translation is CASSGGGQGTRDQPQHF.

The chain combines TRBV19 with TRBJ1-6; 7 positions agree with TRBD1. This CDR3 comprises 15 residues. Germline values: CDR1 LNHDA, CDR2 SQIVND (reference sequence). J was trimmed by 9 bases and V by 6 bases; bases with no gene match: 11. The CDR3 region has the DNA TGTGCCAGTAGCACAGACAGGGATAGGAGTTCACCCCTCCACTTT. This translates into CASSTDRDRSSPLHF. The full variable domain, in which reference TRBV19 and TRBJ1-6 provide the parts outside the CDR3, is DGGITQSPKYLFRKEGQNVTLSCEQNLNHDAMYWYRQDPGQGLRLIYYSQIVNDFQKGDIAEGYSVSREKKESFPLTVTSAQKNPTAFYLCASSTDRDRSSPLHFGNGTRLTVT.

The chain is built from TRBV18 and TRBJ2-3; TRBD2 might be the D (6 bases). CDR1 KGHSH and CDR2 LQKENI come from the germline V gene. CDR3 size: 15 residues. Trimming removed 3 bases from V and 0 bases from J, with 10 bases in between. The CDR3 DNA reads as TGTGCCAGCTCACCTCAAGCGGGTAGCACAGATACGCAGTATTTT. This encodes CASSPQAGSTDTQYF.

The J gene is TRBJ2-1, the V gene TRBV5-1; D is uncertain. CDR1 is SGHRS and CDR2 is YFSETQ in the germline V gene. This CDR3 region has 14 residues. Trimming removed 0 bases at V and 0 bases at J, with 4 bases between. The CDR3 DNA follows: TGCGCCAGCAGCTTGGAGGGCTCCTACAATGAGCAGTTCTTC. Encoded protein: CASSLEGSYNEQFF.

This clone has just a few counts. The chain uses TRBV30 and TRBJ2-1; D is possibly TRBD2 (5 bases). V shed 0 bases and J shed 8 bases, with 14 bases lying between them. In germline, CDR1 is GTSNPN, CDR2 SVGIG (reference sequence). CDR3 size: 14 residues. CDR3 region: CAWSVGLASHEQFF. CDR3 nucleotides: TGTGCCTGGAGTGTAGGATTAGCGAGCCATGAGCAGTTCTTC.

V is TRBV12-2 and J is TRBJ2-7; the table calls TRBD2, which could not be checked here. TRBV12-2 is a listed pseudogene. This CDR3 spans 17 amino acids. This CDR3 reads CASRLAAGRLRSYEQYF. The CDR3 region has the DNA TGTGCAAGTCGCTTAGCCGCCGGGAGGCTGAGATCCTACGAGCAGTACTTC.

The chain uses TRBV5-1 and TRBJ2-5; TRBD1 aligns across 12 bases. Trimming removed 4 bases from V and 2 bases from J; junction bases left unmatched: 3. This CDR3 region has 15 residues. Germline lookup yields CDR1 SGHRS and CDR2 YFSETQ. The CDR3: CASSRGQGAQETQYF. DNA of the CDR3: TGCGCCAGCAGCCGGGGACAGGGGGCTCAAGAGACCCAGTACTTC. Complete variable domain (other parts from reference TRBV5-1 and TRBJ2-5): KAGVTQTPRYLIKTRGQQVTLSCSPISGHRSVSWYQQTPGQGLQFLFEYFSETQRNKGNFPGRFSGRQFSNSRSEMNVSTLELGDSALYLCASSRGQGAQETQYFGPGTRLLVL.